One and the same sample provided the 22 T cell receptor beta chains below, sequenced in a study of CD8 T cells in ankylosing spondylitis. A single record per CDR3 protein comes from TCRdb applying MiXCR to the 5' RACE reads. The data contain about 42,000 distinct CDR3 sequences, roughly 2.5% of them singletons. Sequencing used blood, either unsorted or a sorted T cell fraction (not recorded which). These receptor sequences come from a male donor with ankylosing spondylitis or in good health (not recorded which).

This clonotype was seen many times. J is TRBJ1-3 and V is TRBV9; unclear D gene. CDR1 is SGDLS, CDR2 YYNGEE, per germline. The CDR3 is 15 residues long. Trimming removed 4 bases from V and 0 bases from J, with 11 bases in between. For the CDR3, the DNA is TGTGCCAGCAGCCACGACTTCAGCTCTGGAAACACCATATATTTT. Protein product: CASSHDFSSGNTIYF.

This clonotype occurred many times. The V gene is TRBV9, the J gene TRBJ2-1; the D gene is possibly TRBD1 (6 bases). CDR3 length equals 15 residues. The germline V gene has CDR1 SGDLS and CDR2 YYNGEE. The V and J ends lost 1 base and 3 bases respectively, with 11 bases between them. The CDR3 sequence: CASSVLQGNYNEQFF. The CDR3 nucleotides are TGTGCCAGCAGCGTATTACAGGGAAACTACAATGAGCAGTTCTTC.

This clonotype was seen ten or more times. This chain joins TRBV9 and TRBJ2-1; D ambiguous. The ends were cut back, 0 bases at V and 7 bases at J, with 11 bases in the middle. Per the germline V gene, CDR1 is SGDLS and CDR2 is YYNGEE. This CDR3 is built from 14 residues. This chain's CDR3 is CASSVAGSENEQFF. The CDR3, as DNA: TGTGCCAGCAGCGTAGCGGGCAGCGAGAATGAGCAGTTCTTC. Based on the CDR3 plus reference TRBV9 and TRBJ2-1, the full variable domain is DSGVTQTPKHLITATGQRVTLRCSPRSGDLSVYWYQQSLDQGLQFLIQYYNGEERAKGNILERFSAQQFPDLHSELNLSSLELGDSALYFCASSVAGSENEQFFGPGTRLTVL.

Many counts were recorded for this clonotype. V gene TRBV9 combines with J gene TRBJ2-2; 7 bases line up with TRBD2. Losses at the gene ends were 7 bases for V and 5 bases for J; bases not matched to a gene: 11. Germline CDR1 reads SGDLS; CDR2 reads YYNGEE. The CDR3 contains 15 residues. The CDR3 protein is CASANGGRGTGELFF. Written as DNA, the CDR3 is TGTGCCAGCGCAAACGGGGGGAGGGGTACCGGGGAGCTGTTTTTT.

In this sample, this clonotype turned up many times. In nucleotides, the CDR3 is TGTGCCAGCAGCGTCCACGCAACTCACGGCACAGCCCTATCACCCCTCCACTTT. Encoded protein: CASSVHATHGTALSPLHF. The V call is TRBV9, the J call TRBJ1-6; D remains ambiguous. The CDR3 runs to 18 residues. Germline CDR1 SGDLS, CDR2 YYNGEE. Trimming left V 2 bases short and J 10 bases short, with 25 bases between.

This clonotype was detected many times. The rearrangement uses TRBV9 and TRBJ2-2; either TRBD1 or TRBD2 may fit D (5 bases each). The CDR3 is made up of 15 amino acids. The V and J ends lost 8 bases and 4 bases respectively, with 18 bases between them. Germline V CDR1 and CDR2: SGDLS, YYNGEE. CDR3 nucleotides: TGTGCCAGTTCGGGACGGACGGTCGGCACCGGGGAGCTGTTTTTT. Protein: CASSGRTVGTGELFF. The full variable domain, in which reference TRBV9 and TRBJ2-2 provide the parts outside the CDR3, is DSGVTQTPKHLITATGQRVTLRCSPRSGDLSVYWYQQSLDQGLQFLIQYYNGEERAKGNILERFSAQQFPDLHSELNLSSLELGDSALYFCASSGRTVGTGELFFGEGSRLTVL.

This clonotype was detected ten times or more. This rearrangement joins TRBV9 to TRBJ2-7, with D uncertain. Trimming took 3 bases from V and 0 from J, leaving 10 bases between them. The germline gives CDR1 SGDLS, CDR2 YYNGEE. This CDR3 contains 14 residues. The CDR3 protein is CASSATTHSYEQYF. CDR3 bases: TGTGCCAGCAGCGCAACGACTCACTCCTACGAGCAGTACTTC.

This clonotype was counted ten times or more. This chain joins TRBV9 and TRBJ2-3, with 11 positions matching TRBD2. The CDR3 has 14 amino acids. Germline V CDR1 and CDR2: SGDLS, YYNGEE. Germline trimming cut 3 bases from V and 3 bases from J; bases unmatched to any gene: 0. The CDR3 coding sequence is TGTGCCAGCAGCGGACTAGCGGGAACAGATACGCAGTATTTT. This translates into CASSGLAGTDTQYF.

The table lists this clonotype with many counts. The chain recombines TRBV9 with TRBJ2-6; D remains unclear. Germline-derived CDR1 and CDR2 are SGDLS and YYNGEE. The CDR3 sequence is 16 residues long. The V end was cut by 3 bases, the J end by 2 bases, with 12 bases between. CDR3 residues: CASSDPRAAGANVLTF. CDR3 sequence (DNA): TGTGCCAGCAGCGACCCCCGGGCGGCTGGGGCCAACGTCCTGACTTTC.

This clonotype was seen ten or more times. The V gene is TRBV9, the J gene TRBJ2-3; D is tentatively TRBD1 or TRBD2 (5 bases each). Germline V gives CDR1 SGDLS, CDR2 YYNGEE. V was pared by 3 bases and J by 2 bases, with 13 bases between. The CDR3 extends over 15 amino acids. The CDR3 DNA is TGTGCCAGCAGCGCTTACGGGGCCGACACAGATACGCAGTATTTT. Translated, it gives CASSAYGADTDTQYF. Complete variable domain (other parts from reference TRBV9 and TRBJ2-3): DSGVTQTPKHLITATGQRVTLRCSPRSGDLSVYWYQQSLDQGLQFLIQYYNGEERAKGNILERFSAQQFPDLHSELNLSSLELGDSALYFCASSAYGADTDTQYFGPGTRLTVL.

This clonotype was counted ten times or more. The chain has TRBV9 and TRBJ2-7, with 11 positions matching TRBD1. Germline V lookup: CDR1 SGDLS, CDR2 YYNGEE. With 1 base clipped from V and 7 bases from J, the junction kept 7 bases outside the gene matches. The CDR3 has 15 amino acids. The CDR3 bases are TGTGCCAGCAGCGTATCTGGACAGGGGGCTGGGGAGCAGTACTTC. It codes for CASSVSGQGAGEQYF.

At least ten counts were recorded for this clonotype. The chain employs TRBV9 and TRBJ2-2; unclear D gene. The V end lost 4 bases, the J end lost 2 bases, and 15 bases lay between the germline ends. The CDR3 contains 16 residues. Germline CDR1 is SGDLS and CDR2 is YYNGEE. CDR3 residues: CASSMGSSPNTGELFF. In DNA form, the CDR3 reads TGTGCCAGCAGCATGGGGTCGAGTCCCAACACCGGGGAGCTGTTTTTT.

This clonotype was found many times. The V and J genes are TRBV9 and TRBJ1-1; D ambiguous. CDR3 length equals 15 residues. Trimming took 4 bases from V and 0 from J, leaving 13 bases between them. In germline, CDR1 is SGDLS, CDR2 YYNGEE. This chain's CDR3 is CASSPRTVMNTEAFF. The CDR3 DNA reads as TGTGCCAGCAGCCCGCGGACGGTCATGAACACTGAAGCTTTCTTT.

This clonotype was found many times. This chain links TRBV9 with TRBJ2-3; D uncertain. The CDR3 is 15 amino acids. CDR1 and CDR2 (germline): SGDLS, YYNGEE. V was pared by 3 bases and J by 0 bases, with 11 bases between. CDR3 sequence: CASSGGPSSTDTQYF. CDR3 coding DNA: TGTGCCAGCAGCGGAGGACCATCTAGCACAGATACGCAGTATTTT. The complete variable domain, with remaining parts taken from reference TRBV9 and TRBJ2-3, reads DSGVTQTPKHLITATGQRVTLRCSPRSGDLSVYWYQQSLDQGLQFLIQYYNGEERAKGNILERFSAQQFPDLHSELNLSSLELGDSALYFCASSGGPSSTDTQYFGPGTRLTVL.

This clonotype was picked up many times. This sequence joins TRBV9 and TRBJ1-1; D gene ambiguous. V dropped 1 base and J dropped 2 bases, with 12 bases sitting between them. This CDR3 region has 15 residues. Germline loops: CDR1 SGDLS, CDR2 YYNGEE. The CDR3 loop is CASSVILRGNTEAFF. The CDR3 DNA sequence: TGTGCCAGCAGCGTAATCCTCCGGGGAAACACTGAAGCTTTCTTT.

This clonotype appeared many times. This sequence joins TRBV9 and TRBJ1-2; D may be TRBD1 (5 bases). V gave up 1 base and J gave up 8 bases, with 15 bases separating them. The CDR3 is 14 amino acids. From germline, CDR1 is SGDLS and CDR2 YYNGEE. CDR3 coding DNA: TGTGCCAGCAGCGTAAGCTCCTCAGGGTGGGGCTACACCTTC. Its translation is CASSVSSSGWGYTF.

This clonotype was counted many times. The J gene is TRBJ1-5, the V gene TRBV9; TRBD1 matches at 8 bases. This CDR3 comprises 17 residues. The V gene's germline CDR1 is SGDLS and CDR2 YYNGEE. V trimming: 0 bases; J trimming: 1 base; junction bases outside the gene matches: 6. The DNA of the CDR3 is TGTGCCAGCAGCGTAGGGGCAGGGGGCTTCAGCAATCAGCCCCAGCATTTT. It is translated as CASSVGAGGFSNQPQHF.

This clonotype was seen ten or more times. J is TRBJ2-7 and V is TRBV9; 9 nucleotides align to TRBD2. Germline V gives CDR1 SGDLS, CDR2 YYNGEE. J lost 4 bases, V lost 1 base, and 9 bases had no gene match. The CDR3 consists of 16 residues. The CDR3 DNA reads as TGTGCCAGCAGCGTAAATCCCGCGGGAGGGCCTTACGAGCAGTACTTC. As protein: CASSVNPAGGPYEQYF. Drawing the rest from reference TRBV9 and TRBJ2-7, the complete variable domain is DSGVTQTPKHLITATGQRVTLRCSPRSGDLSVYWYQQSLDQGLQFLIQYYNGEERAKGNILERFSAQQFPDLHSELNLSSLELGDSALYFCASSVNPAGGPYEQYFGPGTRLTVT.

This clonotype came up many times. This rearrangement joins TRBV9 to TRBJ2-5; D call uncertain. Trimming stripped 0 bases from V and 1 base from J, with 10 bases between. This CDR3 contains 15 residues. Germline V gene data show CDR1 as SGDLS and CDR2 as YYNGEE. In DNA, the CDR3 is TGTGCCAGCAGCGTAGGTGGCAGCTCCCAAGAGACCCAGTACTTC. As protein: CASSVGGSSQETQYF.

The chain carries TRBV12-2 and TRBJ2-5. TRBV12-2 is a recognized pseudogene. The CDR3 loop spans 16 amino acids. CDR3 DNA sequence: TGTGCAAGTCGCTTAGATGCTAGCGGGAGTGGGAAGACCCAGTACTTC. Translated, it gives CASRLDASGSGKTQYF.

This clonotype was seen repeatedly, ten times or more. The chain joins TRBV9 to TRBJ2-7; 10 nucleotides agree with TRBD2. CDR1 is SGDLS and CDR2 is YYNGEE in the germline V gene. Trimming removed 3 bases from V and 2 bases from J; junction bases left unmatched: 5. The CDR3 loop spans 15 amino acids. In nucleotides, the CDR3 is TGTGCCAGCAGCGCCGGGACTAGCGCTACCTACGAGCAGTACTTC. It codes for CASSAGTSATYEQYF.

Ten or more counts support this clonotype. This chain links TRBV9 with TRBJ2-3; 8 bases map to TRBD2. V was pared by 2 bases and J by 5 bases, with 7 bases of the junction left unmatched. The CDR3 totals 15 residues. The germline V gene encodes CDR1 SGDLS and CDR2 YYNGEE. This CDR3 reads CASSVAGGGGDTQYF. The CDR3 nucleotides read TGTGCCAGCAGCGTGGCGGGAGGAGGGGGAGATACGCAGTATTTT.